A single sample is the source of the 22 T cell receptor beta chains below, sequenced in a study of T-cell memory formation after mild COVID-19. TCRdb processed the 5' RACE reads anew with MiXCR; each CDR3 protein has one entry. The table lists roughly 130,000 distinct CDR3 sequences, about 17% of them singletons. The sample consisted of PBMCs or a T cell subset sorted from them (not recorded which). The receptor source for this set is an adult woman who had mild COVID-19 (a few samples of this study predate the infection). Cell type and time point are not known.

As to this clonotype: Because the CDR3 is missing its conserved closing phenylalanine or tryptophan, this is likely a read error. The CDR3 coding sequence is TGTGCCAGCAGCTTAGGACACGCTAACAATGAGCAGTTCTCC. Translation gives CASSLGHANNEQFS. The chain is built from TRBV7-2 and TRBJ2-1; no definite D call. V was trimmed by 1 base and J by 5 bases, leaving 9 bases between them. Per germline, CDR1 SGHTA and CDR2 FQGNSA. The CDR3 totals 14 residues.

This clonotype was found many times. The chain employs TRBV7-9 and TRBJ2-3; possible D gene TRBD1, 6 bases. The germline CDR1 and CDR2 sequences are SEHNR and FQNEAQ (reference sequence). CDR3 size: 15 residues. The V gene lost 5 bases and the J gene lost 2 bases, with 14 bases spanning the gap. The chain's CDR3 is CASSAPRGITDTQYF. DNA of the CDR3: TGTGCCAGCAGCGCCCCGAGGGGGATCACAGATACGCAGTATTTT.

The CDR3 is CASISNQGREQYF. Here the CDR3 DNA reads TGTGCCAGCATCTCGAACCAGGGACGGGAGCAGTACTTC. The genes are TRBV7-9 and TRBJ2-7; the D call may be TRBD1 or TRBD2 (5 bases each). The ends were cut back, 7 bases at V and 7 bases at J, with 17 bases in the middle. Germline CDR1 and CDR2: SEHNR and FQNEAQ (reference sequence). This CDR3 is built from 13 residues.

J is TRBJ2-7 and V is TRBV3-1; 9 positions agree with TRBD1. CDR1 and CDR2 from the germline V gene are LGHDT and YNNKEL (reference sequence). V trimming: 0 bases; J trimming: 2 bases; junction bases outside the gene matches: 2. The CDR3 is 15 residues long. The CDR3 sequence is CASSQDWDRAYEQYF. The CDR3 coding sequence is TGTGCCAGCAGCCAAGATTGGGACAGGGCCTACGAGCAGTACTTC.

The chain has TRBV29-1 and TRBJ2-7; D gene uncertain. The CDR3 has 12 residues. Between the trimmed V and J ends, which lost 7 bases and 0 bases, there was a span of 10 bases. The germline CDR1 and CDR2 sequences are SQVTM and ANQGSEA. The CDR3 reads CSATEASYEQYF. As DNA, the CDR3 is TGCAGCGCCACCGAGGCCTCCTACGAGCAGTACTTC.

The chain has TRBV4-1 and TRBJ2-3; D is unclear. The germline CDR1 and CDR2 sequences are MGHRA and YSYEKL. This CDR3 spans 15 amino acids. Trimming removed 4 bases from V and 5 bases from J, with 16 bases in between. The CDR3 reads CASSPAGSGGDTQYF. Here the CDR3 DNA reads TGCGCCAGCAGCCCCGCAGGCTCAGGTGGAGATACGCAGTATTTT.

This clonotype was observed a handful of times. The chain is built from TRBV29-1 and TRBJ2-3, with 7 bases matching TRBD2. The CDR3 loop spans 14 amino acids. Germline lookup yields CDR1 SQVTM and CDR2 ANQGSEA. J was trimmed by 0 bases and V by 7 bases; bases with no gene match: 7. CDR3 region: CSAQLATSTDTQYF. The CDR3 region has the DNA TGCAGCGCCCAACTAGCGACTAGCACAGATACGCAGTATTTT.

The chain combines TRBV24-1 with TRBJ2-1, with no clear D. Trimming removed 0 bases at V and 2 bases at J, with 13 bases between. The CDR3 has 17 residues. Per germline, CDR1 KGHDR and CDR2 SFDVKD. The CDR3 region is CATSDLPGSSPYNEQFF. The CDR3 coding sequence is TGTGCCACCAGTGATTTGCCCGGTAGCAGCCCCTACAATGAGCAGTTCTTC.

In its sample, this clonotype was seen many times. The chain employs TRBV7-9 and TRBJ2-3; D is unclear. Germline lookup yields CDR1 SEHNR and CDR2 FQNEAQ (reference sequence). This CDR3 is 14 amino acids long. Between the trimmed V and J ends, which lost 1 base and 5 bases, there was a span of 10 bases. CDR3 protein: CASSLGLVGDTQYF. The CDR3, as DNA: TGTGCCAGCAGCTTAGGCCTAGTGGGAGATACGCAGTATTTT.

This clonotype was found once. The gene calls are TRBV19 and TRBJ1-1; D unresolved. Germline V gene sequence: CDR1 LNHDA, CDR2 SQIVND (reference sequence). The CDR3 has 14 amino acids. V dropped 8 bases and J dropped 1 base, with 14 bases sitting between them. Written as DNA, the CDR3 is TGTGCCAGTGGGAATGGGGTGGGGAACACTGAAGCTTTCTTT. It codes for CASGNGVGNTEAFF.

This clonotype was picked up a small number of times. The chain carries TRBV10-3 and TRBJ2-3; tentative D call: TRBD1 (7 bases). This CDR3 is built from 17 residues. Trimming took off 2 bases at V and 0 bases at J, with 15 bases between the two ends. Germline loops: CDR1 ENHRY, CDR2 SYGVKD. For the CDR3, the DNA is TGTGCCATCAGTGAGACGGCGGGACAGCTTAGCACAGATACGCAGTATTTT. Amino acids: CAISETAGQLSTDTQYF.

This rearrangement joins TRBV5-1 to TRBJ1-1; D is uncertain. V was cut by 1 base and J by 2 bases, with 6 bases left in between. The CDR3 runs to 13 residues. CDR1 and CDR2 from the germline V gene are SGHRS and YFSETQ. The CDR3 coding sequence is TGCGCCAGCAGCTTGTCAAGTAACACTGAAGCTTTCTTT. Translated: CASSLSSNTEAFF.

This clonotype turned up a few times. The gene calls are TRBV7-2 and TRBJ1-4; TRBD1 agrees at 7 bases. V lost 7 bases, J lost 4 bases, and 6 bases stayed unmatched. This CDR3 comprises 14 residues. Germline lookup yields CDR1 SGHTA and CDR2 FQGNSA. The CDR3 DNA reads as TGTGCCAGCACCCGGACAGGACGTAATGAAAAACTGTTTTTT. This sequence encodes CASTRTGRNEKLFF.

The CDR3 here is CSASTSTDTQYF. CDR3 nucleotide sequence: TGCAGTGCTAGCACTAGCACAGATACGCAGTATTTT. V is TRBV20-1 and J is TRBJ2-3; D gene ambiguous. This CDR3 spans 12 amino acids. V dropped 3 bases and J dropped 0 bases, with 4 bases sitting between them. Germline V gene lookup returns CDR1 DFQATT and CDR2 SNEGSKA (reference sequence).

This clonotype was counted a few times. The rearrangement joins TRBV12-3 or TRBV12-4 to TRBJ2-7; D is unresolved. V lost 3 bases and J lost 2, with 14 bases in between. CDR3 length: 15 residues. CDR3 amino acids: CASSFGSEYPYEQYF. CDR3 bases: TGTGCCAGCAGTTTTGGGTCGGAATATCCCTACGAGCAGTACTTC.

The chain links TRBV2 to TRBJ2-7, with no clear D. The germline V gene encodes CDR1 SNHLY and CDR2 FYNNEI. V was trimmed by 7 bases and J by 2 bases, leaving 9 bases between them. The CDR3 sequence is 12 residues long. CDR3 sequence reads: CASTQIAYEQYF. CDR3 coding DNA: TGTGCCAGCACCCAGATCGCCTACGAGCAGTACTTC. The full variable domain, its missing parts supplied by reference TRBV2 and TRBJ2-7, is EPEVTQTPSHQVTQMGQEVILRCVPISNHLYFYWYRQILGQKVEFLVSFYNNEISEKSEIFDDQFSVERPDGSNFTLKIRSTKLEDSAMYFCASTQIAYEQYFGPGTRLTVT.

This clonotype was detected only a few times. The chain recombines TRBV12-3 or TRBV12-4 with TRBJ2-1, with TRBD2 matching over 14 bases. The CDR3 consists of 20 residues. Trimming cost V 6 bases and J 0 bases; bases outside gene matches: 13. The CDR3 region has the DNA TGTGCCAGCAGGGGGATGACTAGCGGGAGGGCCCGAAGCTCCTACAATGAGCAGTTCTTC. Translating it yields CASRGMTSGRARSSYNEQFF.

This clonotype was counted a few times. The chain is built from TRBV6-6 and TRBJ1-2; 8 nucleotides match TRBD1. The germline V gene has CDR1 MNHNY and CDR2 SVGAGI (reference sequence). The CDR3 is 16 residues long. Losses at the gene ends were 2 bases for V and 7 bases for J; bases not matched to a gene: 12. The CDR3 region is CASSYRTTGENGGYTF. The CDR3 DNA sequence: TGTGCCAGCAGTTACAGAACGACAGGGGAGAATGGTGGCTACACCTTC.

This clonotype was found a few times. The chain recombines TRBV7-2 with TRBJ2-1; the D gene is possibly TRBD1 (6 bases). The CDR3 has 12 residues. Germline V gene sequence: CDR1 SGHTA, CDR2 FQGNSA. V was shortened by 3 bases and J by 7 bases, with 7 bases between the two germline ends. The CDR3 sequence: CASSFGQNEQFF. CDR3 nucleotide sequence: TGTGCCAGCAGCTTCGGACAGAATGAGCAGTTCTTC. Full variable domain (rest looked up from reference TRBV7-2 and TRBJ2-1): GAGVSQSPSNKVTEKGKDVELRCDPISGHTALYWYRQSLGQGLEFLIYFQGNSAPDKSGLPSDRFSAERTGGSVSTLTIQRTQQEDSAVYLCASSFGQNEQFFGPGTRLTVL.

The CDR3 loop is CSARRLEQYF. The CDR3 bases are TGCAGTGCTAGAAGACTGGAGCAGTACTTC. The chain carries TRBV20-1 and TRBJ2-7; D unclear. The CDR3 consists of 10 residues. V was cut by 2 bases and J by 7 bases, with 6 bases left in between. CDR1 is DFQATT and CDR2 is SNEGSKA in the germline V gene (reference sequence).

This clonotype appeared a few times. The V call is TRBV4-3, the J call TRBJ2-5; 12 bases line up with TRBD2. Germline V gives CDR1 LGHNA, CDR2 YSLEER. The CDR3 is 16 amino acids. V was pared by 0 bases and J by 5 bases, with 4 bases of the junction left unmatched. CDR3 in amino acids: CASSQEGTSGRETQYF. In DNA, the CDR3 is TGCGCCAGCAGCCAAGAGGGGACTAGCGGGCGCGAGACCCAGTACTTC.

The chain employs TRBV7-8 and TRBJ2-7, with D tentatively TRBD2 (6 bases). Germline CDR1 SGHVS, CDR2 FQNEAQ. Trimming stripped 4 bases from V and 3 bases from J, with 22 bases between. The CDR3 has 17 amino acids. CDR3 sequence reads: CASSSPPGGTTYYEQYF. The CDR3 nucleotides read TGTGCCAGCAGCTCCCCACCCGGGGGTACAACCTACTACGAGCAGTACTTC.